Listed here are 27 T cell receptor beta chains from one sample, sequenced in a study of shared clonotypes between healthy human individuals. TCRdb keeps only in-frame clones here, not all; method: immunoSEQ multiplex PCR. The sample gives about 2 million clones, 85% to 95% of which show up once; roughly 0.13% is in the top ten. The sample comprised naive CD4+ T cells sorted from blood. The subset denotes: CD45RA+ positively selected. The receptor source for this set is a man aged 18 to 30 in good health.

The chain employs TRBV5-1 and TRBJ1-4, with a weak D call TRBD1 (5 bases). Germline assignment: CDR1 SGHRS and CDR2 YFSETQ. The CDR3 runs 16 residues. Trimming took 1 base from V and 14 from J, leaving 24 bases between them. The CDR3 sequence: CASSLSGGTLEGSLFF. CDR3 in DNA: TGCGCCAGCAGCTTGTCTGGCGGGACGTTAGAGGGTAGCCTGTTTTTT.

Of note for this clone: Sequence at one end of the junction differs from germline and may be a read error. The rearrangement joins TRBV7-7 to TRBJ2-2, with 9 bases lining up with TRBD2. This CDR3 comprises 16 residues. Germline-derived CDR1 and CDR2 are SSHAT and FNYEAQ (reference sequence). CDR3 loop: CASSLAGAVNTGELFF. Here the CDR3 DNA reads TGTGCTAGCAGCTTAGCGGGGGCCGTAAACACCGGGGAGCTGTTTTTT. Full variable domain (missing parts from reference TRBV7-7 and TRBJ2-2): GAGVSQSPRYKVTKRGQDVTLRCDPISSHATLYWYQQALGQGPEFLTYFNYEAQPDKSGLPSDRFSAERPEGSISTLTIQRTEQRDSAMYRCASSLAGAVNTGELFFGEGSRLTVL.

A remark on this clone: The sample carries other DNA sequences with the same CDR3. V usage is TRBV10-3 and J usage is TRBJ2-5, with D hard to call. The V gene's germline CDR1 is ENHRY and CDR2 SYGVKD. Trimming removed 2 bases from V and 2 bases from J, with 6 bases in between. This CDR3 contains 13 residues. DNA for the CDR3: TGTGCCATCAGTGAGGGCAGTCAAGAGACCCAGTACTTC. Protein: CAISEGSQETQYF.

The J gene is TRBJ2-3, the V gene TRBV5-1; 8 bases agree with TRBD2. This CDR3 comprises 15 residues. The germline CDR1 and CDR2 sequences are SGHRS and YFSETQ. V was pared by 2 bases and J by 6 bases, with 8 bases of the junction left unmatched. CDR3 coding DNA: TGCGCCAGCAGCTTAAGAGCGGGAGCTTCTGATACGCAGTATTTT. Protein product: CASSLRAGASDTQYF.

The chain is built from TRBV7-2 and TRBJ1-1; no clear D gene. Per the germline V gene, CDR1 is SGHTA and CDR2 is FQGNSA. Trimming shortened V by 2 bases and J by 6 bases, and 13 bases separated the two germline ends. CDR3 length: 14 amino acids. DNA of the CDR3: TGTGCCAGCAGCTTACAGTATAAGGGTTCTGAAGCTTTCTTT. As protein: CASSLQYKGSEAFF.

V gene TRBV9 combines with J gene TRBJ2-1, with 12 bases identical to TRBD2. V trimming: 6 bases; J trimming: 4 bases; junction bases outside the gene matches: 5. There are 15 residues in the CDR3. Germline CDR1 and CDR2: SGDLS and YYNGEE. The CDR3 nucleotides read TGTGCCAGCACCGTGGGACTAGCGGGTTACAATGAGCAGTTCTTC. Translation gives CASTVGLAGYNEQFF.

Remarks on this clone: Other DNA sequences within the sample encode an identical CDR3. V is TRBV18 and J is TRBJ2-3, with 7 bases identical to TRBD1. The CDR3 is 16 residues long. Germline CDR1 KGHSH, CDR2 LQKENI. The V and J ends lost 3 bases and 0 bases, in that order; junction bases with no gene match: 6. Written as DNA, the CDR3 is TGTGCCAGCTCACCTCCCGGGACAGCTAGCACAGATACGCAGTATTTT. As protein: CASSPPGTASTDTQYF.

V is TRBV6-5 and J is TRBJ1-1; the D gene is possibly TRBD1 (5 bases). CDR1 MNHEY and CDR2 SVGAGI come from the germline V gene. The V end was cut by 5 bases, the J end by 0 bases, with 13 bases between. There are 15 residues in the CDR3. CDR3 sequence (DNA): TGTGCCAGCAGTAAAACCGGGACGGTGAACACTGAAGCTTTCTTT. Translated, it gives CASSKTGTVNTEAFF.

The genes are TRBV2 and TRBJ2-6; perhaps TRBD1 as D (6 bases). The CDR3 loop spans 15 amino acids. Deletions cut 11 bases from V and 0 bases from J, with 14 bases between. CDR1 is SNHLY and CDR2 is FYNNEI in the germline V gene. In DNA, the CDR3 is TGTGCCGGATTGACAGGTCCCTCTGGGGCCAACGTCCTGACTTTC. Amino acid sequence: CAGLTGPSGANVLTF.

CDR3 loop: CASSADRVDQPQHF. CDR3 DNA sequence: TGTGCCAGCAGCGCGGACAGGGTCGATCAGCCCCAGCATTTT. The chain carries TRBV6-1 and TRBJ1-5, with TRBD1 matching 8 bases. Germline V CDR1 and CDR2: MNHNS, SASEGT. The J segment lost 5 bases and the V segment lost 6 bases, leaving 6 bases of the junction unmatched. This CDR3 has 14 amino acids.

The chain combines TRBV19 with TRBJ1-6, with 9 bases lining up with TRBD1. V trimming: 5 bases; J trimming: 7 bases; junction bases outside the gene matches: 6. The CDR3 runs 15 residues. From germline, CDR1 is LNHDA and CDR2 SQIVND (reference sequence). The DNA for the CDR3 is TGTGCCAGTAGTTTACGGGACAGGGACAATTCACCCCTCCACTTT. This sequence encodes CASSLRDRDNSPLHF.

V gene TRBV5-1 combines with J gene TRBJ1-1; 9 bases fit TRBD1. The length of the CDR3 is 16 residues. With 2 bases clipped from V and 3 bases from J, the junction kept 8 bases outside the gene matches. The germline gives CDR1 SGHRS, CDR2 YFSETQ. The chain's CDR3 is CASSLDGTGLDTEAFF. In DNA, the CDR3 is TGCGCCAGCAGCTTAGACGGGACAGGGTTGGACACTGAAGCTTTCTTT.

As regards this clone: The sample contains more than one DNA sequence encoding this CDR3. The chain combines TRBV30 with TRBJ2-7; D gene ambiguous. Germline CDR1 GTSNPN, CDR2 SVGIG (reference sequence). The germline V and J ends were trimmed by 1 base and 4 bases, with 8 bases remaining between them. CDR3 length: 12 amino acids. CDR3 residues: CAWSETGYEQYF. CDR3 nucleotide sequence: TGTGCCTGGAGTGAAACTGGGTACGAGCAGTACTTC.

V gene TRBV5-1 combines with J gene TRBJ1-1; D uncertain. This CDR3 has 14 amino acids. With 3 bases removed from V and 1 base from J, the gap between germline ends came to 10 bases. CDR1 is SGHRS, CDR2 YFSETQ, per germline. The DNA for the CDR3 is TGCGCCAGCAGCTACGGACGGTGGAACACTGAAGCTTTCTTT. Its protein product is CASSYGRWNTEAFF.

This clone appeared once. This chain links TRBV5-1 with TRBJ2-1; D ambiguous. Germline CDR1 reads SGHRS; CDR2 reads YFSETQ. Trimming removed 2 bases at V and 6 bases at J, with 12 bases between. The CDR3 contains 14 residues. The CDR3, as DNA: TGCGCCAGCAGCTTTCAACCGGGTACCAATGAGCAGTTCTTC. Translation gives CASSFQPGTNEQFF.

This chain connects TRBV30 to TRBJ2-7, with D possibly matching TRBD2 (6 bases). CDR1 is GTSNPN, CDR2 SVGIG, per germline (reference sequence). There are 12 residues in the CDR3. V was pared by 3 bases and J by 7 bases, with 13 bases between. The CDR3 sequence is CAWSLGGWEQYF. The CDR3 DNA sequence: TGTGCCTGGAGCCTCGGAGGGTGGGAGCAGTACTTC.

The chain links TRBV30 to TRBJ1-3; D remains ambiguous. V lost 5 bases and J 3 bases, leaving 8 bases between the germline ends. This CDR3 has 12 amino acids. Germline CDR1 reads GTSNPN; CDR2 reads SVGIG (reference sequence). CDR3 in DNA: TGTGCCTGGGGGCCTAGTGGAAACACCATATATTTT. Protein: CAWGPSGNTIYF.

This rearrangement joins TRBV6-1 to TRBJ1-4; tentatively, D is TRBD1 (5 bases). Germline V gene lookup returns CDR1 MNHNS and CDR2 SASEGT. The CDR3 is 14 residues long. V shed 0 bases and J shed 11 bases, with 13 bases lying between them. CDR3 residues: CASSEALGGAKLFF. For the CDR3, the DNA is TGTGCCAGCAGTGAAGCGCTAGGAGGGGCCAAACTGTTTTTT.

J is TRBJ1-2 and V is TRBV5-1; 10 bases align to TRBD1. This CDR3 is built from 15 residues. V lost 4 bases, J lost 0 bases, and 3 bases stayed unmatched. Germline CDR1 and CDR2: SGHRS and YFSETQ. CDR3 sequence reads: CASSQDRGPNYGYTF. In DNA form, the CDR3 reads TGCGCCAGCAGCCAAGACAGGGGGCCTAACTATGGCTACACCTTC.

The V gene is TRBV29-1, the J gene TRBJ1-4; D is unresolved. Trimming cost V 5 bases and J 5 bases, with 12 bases left between them. The CDR3 sequence is 13 residues long. Germline V gives CDR1 SQVTM, CDR2 ANQGSEA. The CDR3 reads CSVLSGANEKLFF. The DNA for the CDR3 is TGCAGCGTTCTCTCGGGTGCAAATGAAAAACTGTTTTTT.

The gene calls are TRBV5-1 and TRBJ1-1, with a tentative D call TRBD1 (6 bases). The CDR3 covers 15 residues. Trimming cost V 0 bases and J 5 bases, with 14 bases left between them. CDR1 and CDR2 from the germline V gene are SGHRS and YFSETQ. The CDR3 loop reads CASSLALIGGTEAFF. The CDR3 bases are TGCGCCAGCAGCTTGGCCTTGATAGGGGGAACTGAAGCTTTCTTT.

A note on this clone: Other DNA sequences in this sample translate to the same CDR3. The chain combines TRBV18 with TRBJ2-7; 7 positions agree with TRBD1. The V and J ends lost 0 bases and 4 bases, in that order; junction bases with no gene match: 3. The length of the CDR3 is 14 residues. Germline values: CDR1 KGHSH, CDR2 LQKENI. The CDR3 region is CASSPPGQLYEQYF. Written as DNA, the CDR3 is TGTGCCAGCTCACCACCGGGACAGCTATACGAGCAGTACTTC.

The chain couples TRBV6-5 to TRBJ1-2; 12 bases are a match to TRBD1. The trim removed 2 bases at V and 6 bases at J, leaving 7 bases unmatched. Per germline, CDR1 MNHEY and CDR2 SVGAGI. The CDR3 runs 16 residues. The CDR3 loop reads CASSYAGTGGADGYTF. Here the CDR3 DNA reads TGTGCCAGCAGTTACGCCGGGACAGGGGGCGCGGATGGCTACACCTTC.

This clone appeared a single time. This sequence joins TRBV30 and TRBJ2-7, with D perhaps TRBD1 (6 bases). CDR3 size: 13 residues. V was shortened by 2 bases and J by 4 bases, with 12 bases between the two germline ends. Germline assignment: CDR1 GTSNPN and CDR2 SVGIG (reference sequence). The DNA for the CDR3 is TGTGCCTGGAGTTTAGCAGGGGAGTACGAGCAGTACTTC. This translates into CAWSLAGEYEQYF.

This clone was picked up one time. The J gene is TRBJ2-1, the V gene TRBV5-4; perhaps TRBD2 as D (6 bases). V lost 4 bases and J lost 3, with 11 bases in between. Germline V gives CDR1 SGHNT, CDR2 YYREEE (reference sequence). The CDR3 is made up of 14 amino acids. CDR3 sequence reads: CASSRGTDYNEQFF. CDR3 bases: TGTGCCAGCAGCCGGGGGACGGACTACAATGAGCAGTTCTTC.

As regards this clone: Other nucleotide sequences from this sample produce the same CDR3. J is TRBJ2-1 and V is TRBV11-3; possible D gene TRBD2, 5 bases. V was cut by 4 bases and J by 10 bases, with 8 bases left in between. This CDR3 contains 11 residues. Germline assignment: CDR1 SGHNT and CDR2 YENEEA. CDR3 amino acids: CASSSSGEQFF. For the CDR3, the DNA is TGTGCCAGCAGCTCCTCGGGAGAGCAGTTCTTC.

This chain joins TRBV9 and TRBJ1-1, with D maybe TRBD1 (5 bases). Germline CDR1 SGDLS, CDR2 YYNGEE. This CDR3 is 13 amino acids long. Trimming shortened V by 3 bases and J by 10 bases, and 16 bases separated the two germline ends. CDR3 protein: CASSGPRGDAAFF. CDR3 DNA sequence: TGTGCCAGCAGCGGACCGCGAGGGGACGCAGCTTTCTTT. The full variable domain, its missing parts supplied by reference TRBV9 and TRBJ1-1, is DSGVTQTPKHLITATGQRVTLRCSPRSGDLSVYWYQQSLDQGLQFLIQYYNGEERAKGNILERFSAQQFPDLHSELNLSSLELGDSALYFCASSGPRGDAAFFGQGTRLTVV.